These 12 T cell receptor beta chains came from one sample sequenced in a study of human T cells and chemical hapten exposure. Described time point: pre-sensitization, week 0. Treatment reported: therapeutic diphenylcyclopropenone sensitization with weekly scalp DPC. From whole blood left unfractionated, total RNA was extracted. Via MiXCR, TCRdb re-called the RACE reads, giving one row per CDR3 protein. There are tens of thousands of distinct CDR3 sequences in the sample; 9% to 15% occur only once, and 1.9% lies in the top ten. This specimen consisted of whole blood, obtained in connection with sensitization to the hapten diphenylcyclopropenone (DPC). All receptors come from a woman in her thirties or forties with alopecia areata. Some clones in this sample may be carry-over from other donors' samples.

This clonotype is medium-sized by share. The chain is built from TRBV28 and TRBJ2-3; TRBD2 matches at 9 bases. Germline V gives CDR1 MDHEN, CDR2 SYDVKM. This CDR3 is built from 16 residues. Trimming at V came to 5 bases and at J to 0 bases, leaving 6 bases not matched to a gene. CDR3 in DNA: TGTGCCAGCAGTCCACTACTAGCGGGTAGCACAGATACGCAGTATTTT. It specifies CASSPLLAGSTDTQYF.

This clonotype came up once. V is TRBV9 and J is TRBJ2-7, with D possibly TRBD2 on 6 matching bases. CDR1 is SGDLS, CDR2 YYNGEE, per germline. The CDR3 contains 15 residues. V was shortened by 0 bases and J by 3 bases, with 13 bases between the two germline ends. The CDR3 DNA reads as TGTGCCAGCAGCGTAGCTGCGGGGCAGAACTACGAGCAGTACTTC. Its translation: CASSVAAGQNYEQYF. Looking up the rest from reference TRBV9 and TRBJ2-7 gives the full variable domain: DSGVTQTPKHLITATGQRVTLRCSPRSGDLSVYWYQQSLDQGLQFLIQYYNGEERAKGNILERFSAQQFPDLHSELNLSSLELGDSALYFCASSVAAGQNYEQYFGPGTRLTVT.

V gene TRBV29-1 combines with J gene TRBJ1-1; tentatively, D is TRBD1 (6 bases). Germline V gene lookup returns CDR1 SQVTM and CDR2 ANQGSEA. The CDR3 has 13 amino acids. V was trimmed by 5 bases and J by 1 base, leaving 11 bases between them. The CDR3 spells CSVSGQANTEAFF. Written as DNA, the CDR3 is TGCAGCGTTTCGGGACAAGCGAACACTGAAGCTTTCTTT.

In its sample, this clonotype was seen many times. This sequence joins TRBV7-6 and TRBJ2-3; 13 positions agree with TRBD2. Germline V gives CDR1 SGHVS, CDR2 FNYEAQ. This CDR3 comprises 15 residues. The V gene end was trimmed by 7 bases and the J gene end by 6 bases; junction bases not matched to a gene: 7. The CDR3 DNA reads as TGTGCCAGCACCCCCGGACTAGCGGGAGCGGATACGCAGTATTTT. This codes for CASTPGLAGADTQYF.

This clonotype was recorded many times. The chain is built from TRBV2 and TRBJ2-1; 12 bases line up with TRBD2. In germline, CDR1 is SNHLY, CDR2 FYNNEI. With V trimmed by 9 bases and J by 6 bases, 6 bases remained unmatched. CDR3 size: 14 residues. In DNA form, the CDR3 reads TGTGCCAGTGAAAGGACTAGCGGGACCAATGAGCAGTTCTTC. It is translated as CASERTSGTNEQFF.

The chain has TRBV5-1 and TRBJ2-1; weak D call: TRBD1 (5 bases). The CDR3 runs 12 residues. Trimming stripped 2 bases from V and 12 bases from J, with 12 bases between. Germline V gene data show CDR1 as SGHRS and CDR2 as YFSETQ. In DNA form, the CDR3 reads TGCGCCAGCAGCTTAGGTGGGGCTAGGCAGTTCTTC. Amino acids: CASSLGGARQFF.

The sample holds many counts of this clonotype. This rearrangement joins TRBV23-1 to TRBJ2-5; no clear D. TRBV23-1 is marked as an open reading frame, function uncertain. The CDR3 sequence is 13 residues long. The DNA of the CDR3 is TGCGCGAGTACAACGGTACAGCAAGAGACCCAGTACTTC. Translation gives CASTTVQQETQYF.

This clonotype was recorded many times. The CDR3 sequence is CASSYSAGEGPRETQYF. In DNA form, the CDR3 reads TGTGCCAGCAGTTACTCGGCGGGAGAGGGGCCGAGGGAGACCCAGTACTTC. The V gene is TRBV6-2 or TRBV6-3, the J gene TRBJ2-5; TRBD2 agrees at 7 bases. The CDR3 length is 17 residues. Germline V CDR1 and CDR2: MNHEY, SVGEGT. Trimming at V came to 0 bases and at J to 5 bases, leaving 12 bases not matched to a gene.

This clonotype was picked up one time. Given a much more abundant clone one base away, this may be a read error. This sequence joins TRBV20-1 and TRBJ1-5; no reliable D call. Germline V gene data show CDR1 as DFQATT and CDR2 as SNEGSKA (reference sequence). The V end lost 7 bases, the J end lost 4 bases, and 11 bases lay between the germline ends. This CDR3 spans 12 amino acids. This chain's CDR3 is CSDRPGNQPQHF. The CDR3 DNA is TGCAGTGATAGGCCCGGGAATCAGCCCCAGCATTTT.

This clonotype was recorded a few times. The J gene is TRBJ1-1, the V gene TRBV28; TRBD1 aligns across 9 bases. With V trimmed by 3 bases and J by 1 base, 3 bases remained unmatched. Germline V gives CDR1 MDHEN, CDR2 SYDVKM. CDR3 length: 15 amino acids. CDR3 nucleotides: TGTGCCAGCAGTTTGTTGGACAGGGGGAACACTGAAGCTTTCTTT. It specifies CASSLLDRGNTEAFF.

This clonotype was picked up a small number of times. The chain employs TRBV4-3 and TRBJ1-1, with D perhaps TRBD1 (5 bases). The V end lost 4 bases, the J end lost 6 bases, and 12 bases lay between the germline ends. The germline CDR1 and CDR2 sequences are LGHNA and YSLEER. The CDR3 totals 13 residues. CDR3 sequence (DNA): TGCGCCAGCAGCCCTAGGGGTGGTGCTGAAGCTTTCTTT. Encoded protein: CASSPRGGAEAFF.

This chain uses TRBV9 with TRBJ2-7, with D possibly matching TRBD2 (5 bases). Trimming removed 0 bases at V and 2 bases at J, with 6 bases between. This CDR3 region has 13 residues. Germline CDR1 is SGDLS and CDR2 is YYNGEE. CDR3 amino acids: CASSVDGTYEQYF. CDR3 DNA sequence: TGTGCCAGCAGCGTAGACGGGACCTACGAGCAGTACTTC.